Listed below are T cell receptor beta chains from one sample, sequenced in a study of T cell clonotyping in hematopoietic cell transplantation. Data came from immunoSEQ multiplex PCR; TCRdb stores just in-frame clones and leaves some out. This sample has 25,000 to 35,000 clones, with roughly 91% found just once. The sample consisted of peripheral blood mononuclear cells, taken before stem cell transplant. Receptors were obtained from a man in his forties or fifties with acute myeloid leukemia. Some clones in this sample may be carry-over from other donors' samples. Each CDR3 is given with its conserved first and last residue. A D gene is named only where the DNA matches it firmly. Size is stated for part of the rows, as once, few or many counts, or as a class when the clone is expanded.

abundance	j_gene	d_gene	v_gene	CDR3nt	CDR3aa
medium-sized	TRBJ2-5	TRBD1	TRBV9	TGTGCCAGCAGCGTAGTAGGACAGGGGGCCGGGGAGACCCAGTACTTC	CASSVVGQGAGETQYF
-	TRBJ1-5	-	TRBV27	TGTGCCAGCAGCGAACAAGATAGCAATCAGCCCCAGCATTTT	CASSEQDSNQPQHF
-	TRBJ1-5	TRBD1	TRBV19	TGTGCCAGTAGTATCGGACAGGGGAAGTTTTGGGCTGGCAATCAGCCCCAGCATTTT	CASSIGQGKFWAGNQPQHF
-	TRBJ1-1	-	TRBV7-2	TGTGCCAGCAGCCCGCCGACGGCCGGAGCTGAAGCTTTCTTT	CASSPPTAGAEAFF
once	TRBJ2-7	TRBD2	TRBV5-1	TGCGCCAGCAGCTTGGCGGGGGGGCAGCTCTACGAGCAGTACTTC	CASSLAGGQLYEQYF
-	TRBJ2-7	TRBD2	TRBV27	TGTGCCAGCAGTTTCGTGCCTAGCGGGGGGTCCTACGAGCAGTACTTC	CASSFVPSGGSYEQYF
-	TRBJ2-5	TRBD2	TRBV7-2	TGTGCCAGCAGCCCCCAAGGGCTAGCGGGGGGGGAGACCCAGTACTTC	CASSPQGLAGGETQYF
-	TRBJ2-3	TRBD2	TRBV5-1	TGCGCCAGCAGCTTGGAGCGGGGGGCTTCAGATACGCAGTATTTT	CASSLERGASDTQYF
few	TRBJ1-1	-	TRBV6-5	TGTGCCAGCAGTTACTCGCCAGGCCTGAACACTGAAGCTTTCTTT	CASSYSPGLNTEAFF
once	TRBJ2-5	TRBD2	TRBV11-2	TGTGCCAGCAGCCTAGCGGGGGGGCCGGGAGAGACCCAGTACTTC	CASSLAGGPGETQYF
-	TRBJ1-2	TRBD1	TRBV7-9	TGTGCCAGCAGTTCTTCCCGCATGACAGGGGGAGATGGCTACACCTTC	CASSSSRMTGGDGYTF
-	TRBJ2-7	-	TRBV11-3	TGTGCCAGCAGCTTAGGAGATCGGTCCGAGCAGTACTTC	CASSLGDRSEQYF
-	TRBJ2-5	TRBD2	TRBV11-2	TGTGCCAGCAGCACAGGACTAGCGGGGGGGCCGGTGTCATGGGAGACCCAGTACTTC	CASSTGLAGGPVSWETQYF
-	TRBJ1-2	-	TRBV10-3	TGTGCCATCAGCACGCCCAGGGACCCCCTTGGCTACACCTTC	CAISTPRDPLGYTF
once	TRBJ2-3	-	TRBV5-6	TGTGCCAGCAGCCTACATCCACTTAGCACAGATACGCAGTATTTT	CASSLHPLSTDTQYF
-	TRBJ1-2	-	TRBV10-1	TGCGCCAGCAGCGAGGATTCCCCAGGGGCGGACTATGGCTACACCTTC	CASSEDSPGADYGYTF
-	TRBJ1-1	-	TRBV4-3	TGCGCCAGCAGCCAAGAGACGGTTTACACTGAAGCTTTCTTT	CASSQETVYTEAFF
-	TRBJ2-1	TRBD2	TRBV11-2	TGTGCCAGCAGCTTAGTACCTAGCGGGAATGAGCAGTTCTTC	CASSLVPSGNEQFF
-	TRBJ2-2	TRBD1	TRBV7-3	TGTGCCAGCAGCTTAAGGTCTCAGGGGGTCACCGGGGAGCTGTTTTTT	CASSLRSQGVTGELFF
-	TRBJ2-7	TRBD1	TRBV9	TGTGCCAGCAGCCCGGGACAGAGTTTTTACGAGCAGTACTTC	CASSPGQSFYEQYF
-	TRBJ1-2	TRBD1	TRBV28	TGTGCCAGCAGGGAGGGACAGCTCTATGGCTACACCTTC	CASREGQLYGYTF
-	TRBJ2-7	TRBD2	TRBV4-2	TGTGCCAGCAGCCACGCCGGGACAGGGTTTAGCGGGGGGGCGGCCGAGCAGTACTTC	CASSHAGTGFSGGAAEQYF
-	TRBJ2-5	TRBD2	TRBV30	TGTGCCTGGAGTGTACCGGGACTAGGAGGCGAGACCCAGTACTTC	CAWSVPGLGGETQYF
-	TRBJ2-7	-	TRBV7-6	TGTGCCAGCAGCATAAACCGACAGGCTGCGGAGCAGTACTTC	CASSINRQAAEQYF
-	TRBJ1-3	TRBD1	TRBV28	TGTGCCAGCAGTCCCCGACCCGGGACAGGGGTCGGAAACACCATATATTTT	CASSPRPGTGVGNTIYF
-	TRBJ1-3	-	TRBV6-1	TGTGCCAGCAGAGTTAAGGGCTCTGGAAACACCATATATTTT	CASRVKGSGNTIYF
-	TRBJ2-3	TRBD2	TRBV4-3	TGCGCCAGCAGCCAACTTAGCGGGCTCAGCACAGATACGCAGTATTTT	CASSQLSGLSTDTQYF
-	TRBJ2-5	TRBD2	TRBV29-1	TGCAGCGTGAGGACTAGCGGGGGTGAGACCCAGTACTTC	CSVRTSGGETQYF
-	TRBJ1-5	-	TRBV2	TGTGCCAGCAGTGAAGTCGGGGAGATCGGCGGGGGGCCCCAGCATTTT	CASSEVGEIGGGPQHF
once	TRBJ2-5	-	TRBV5-6	TGTGCCAGCAGCTTCAGGGGGGCGGAGACCCAGTACTTC	CASSFRGAETQYF
-	TRBJ2-6	-	TRBV7-9	TGTGCCAGCAGCTTATGGGGGGACTGGAGCTCTGGGGCCAACGTCCTGACTTTC	CASSLWGDWSSGANVLTF